The T cell receptor (beta chain) described here comes from a study of T cell clonotyping in hematopoietic cell transplantation. CDR1 is SGHTA, CDR2 FQGNSA, per germline. The V gene lost 5 bases and the J gene lost 2 bases, with 10 bases spanning the gap. The CDR3 is 13 residues long. Whole-study findings and limits: At the given depth, recipient repertoires were over 95% de novo clonotypes. Graft donor and pretransplant recipient Inverse Simpson Index values predicted broader posttransplant TCR diversity. Pathologically expanded recipient clonotypes increased progressively from day 30 to day 180 as diversity fell.

Produced via immunoSEQ multiplex PCR; TCRdb's table is partial and in-frame only. The sample contains about 8,700 clones, about 82% of which appear only once. This clone appeared a single time. The target antigen is unknown. This receptor was taken from a female patient aged 25-39 years who had an allogeneic stem cell transplant, so the T cells may come from the graft donor. Some clones in this sample may be carry-over from other donors' samples. The sample was PBMCs, taken 180 days after allogeneic stem cell transplant. V is TRBV7-2 and J is TRBJ2-7; the D is unclear. The CDR3 DNA reads TGTGCCAGCAGCCGAAGATTGGCCTACGAGCAGTACTTC. This codes for CASSRRLAYEQYF.